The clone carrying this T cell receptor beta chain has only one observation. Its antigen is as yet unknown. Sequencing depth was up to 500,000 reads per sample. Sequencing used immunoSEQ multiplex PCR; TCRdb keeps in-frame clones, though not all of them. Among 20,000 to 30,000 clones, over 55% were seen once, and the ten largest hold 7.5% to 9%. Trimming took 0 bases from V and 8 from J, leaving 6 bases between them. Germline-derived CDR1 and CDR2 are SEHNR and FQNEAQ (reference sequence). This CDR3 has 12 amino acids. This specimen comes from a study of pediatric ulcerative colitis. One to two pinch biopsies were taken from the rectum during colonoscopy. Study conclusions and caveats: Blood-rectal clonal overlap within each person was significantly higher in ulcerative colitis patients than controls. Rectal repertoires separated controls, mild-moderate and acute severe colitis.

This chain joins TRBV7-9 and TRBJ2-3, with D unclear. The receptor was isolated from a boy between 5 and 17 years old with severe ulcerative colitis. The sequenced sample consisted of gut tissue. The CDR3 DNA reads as TGTGCCAGCAGCTTAGCGTCGGGTACGCAGTATTTT. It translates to CASSLASGTQYF.